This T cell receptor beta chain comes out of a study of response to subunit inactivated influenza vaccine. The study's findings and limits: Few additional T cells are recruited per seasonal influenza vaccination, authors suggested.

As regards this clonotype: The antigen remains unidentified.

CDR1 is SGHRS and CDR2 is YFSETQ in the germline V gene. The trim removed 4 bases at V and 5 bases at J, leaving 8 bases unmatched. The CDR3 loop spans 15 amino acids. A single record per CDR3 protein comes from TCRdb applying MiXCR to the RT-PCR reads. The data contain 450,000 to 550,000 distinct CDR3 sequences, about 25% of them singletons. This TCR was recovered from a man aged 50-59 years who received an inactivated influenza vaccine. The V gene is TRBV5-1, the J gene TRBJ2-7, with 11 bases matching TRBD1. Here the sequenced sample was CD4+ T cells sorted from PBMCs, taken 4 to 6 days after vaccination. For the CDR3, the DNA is TGCGCCAGCAGCCCTACTGGACAGGGGGCCCACGAGCAGTACTTC. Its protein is CASSPTGQGAHEQYF.